What follows is one T cell receptor beta chain and its context. This clone's antigen is unknown. Per-base qualities were not stored, and no clone one base away is much larger. TCRbeta CDR3 regions were amplified from genomic DNA using the immunoSEQ Assay, a bias-controlled multiplex PCR. Concerning the study's data processing: The number of nucleated cells in each sample was estimated by amplification of reference gene primers within the assay. To quantify the absolute abundance of each unique TCRbeta CDR3 rearrangement, sequence reads were collapsed and filtered. Productive Simpson clonality was computed per sample as the square root of Simpson's diversity index over productive rearrangements. The table comes from immuneACCESS by way of TCRdb, which keeps in-frame sequences with V and J called. Part of the clones is missing from these tables; in studies checked, under half for an unresolved V gene and the rest for unknown reasons. V, J and clone size derive from that table, while D and trimming were established from the DNA sequence. The sample contains roughly 200,000 clones, about 88% of them found a single time. Of the sample, around 2.7% is held by the ten largest clones.

In the prospective study, participants were roughly 18 to 90 years old, resided in approximately 25 geographic areas of the United States, and were enrolled through a virtual design. In the prospective study, participants were assigned to cohorts based on the clinical history participants reported in a screening survey and a study questionnaire. ImmuneRACE Cohort 3 recovered participants were defined by two consecutive negative NP/OP PCR tests, healthcare professional clearance, or symptom resolution. In the prospective study, mobile phlebotomists collected whole blood, serum and a nasopharyngeal or oropharyngeal swab from each participant. Participants in the prospective study had the option to provide additional blood draws and questionnaires over a 2-month period. Blood samples from the prospective study were shipped frozen or at room temperature prior to DNA extraction. This record belongs to a study of blood T cell repertoires in COVID-19 (dated by TCRdb to 2020 to 2022). Notes on the research overall: Samples covering the acute and convalescent phases of COVID-19 were provided by collaborators in the United States, Italy and Spain. Subjects who had been exposed to COVID-19, were actively infected with it, or had recovered from it provided the deeply sampled blood TCRbeta repertoires that made up the dataset. The repertoires were made available in a free public database intended to serve as a resource for research on the immune response to SARS-CoV-2. The samples were drawn from the first 160 participants of the ongoing ImmuneRACE study and from about 1,200 subjects provided by 6 global collaborators. The sample metadata nearly always contained a de-identified subject ID, COVID-19 status, age in years and sex. The prospective study material was composed of cDNA or gDNA derived from T cells, B-cell-depleted T cells, or PBMCs. Where available, HLA class I and class II types were obtained from metadata supplied by the sample provider rather than from assay-based typing. On the study overall, not on this receptor specifically: The amount of clinical and demographic metadata varied by source and participant and was provided uncurated.

The sample consisted of PBMCs or T cells enriched from blood (not recorded which). The TCR sequence derives from a woman aged 25 to 45 who had recovered from COVID-19.

The DNA sequence reads TGTGCCAGCAGCTTAGAGCAGGGAAGAAACACCATATATTTT. The encoded protein is CASSLEQGRNTIYF. The chain is encoded by TRBV11-2 joined to TRBJ1-3, with TRBD1 perhaps the D gene, on 5 matching bases. The germline ends are 8 bases apart after V is trimmed by 0 bases and J by 5 bases. Taken from cysteine to phenylalanine, the CDR3 has 14 residues. Kept here is only the CDR3 DNA, which spans 42 bases and is read in frame from base 1. From the germline V gene, CDR1 is SGHAT and CDR2 is FQNNGV.